This TCR beta chain derives from a study of T cells in localized non-small cell lung cancer. Findings and limits, study-wide: Of the tissues analyzed, uninvolved adjacent lung showed maximal T cell clonality, greater than tumor. Within adjacent lung there appeared a median approximately 60 of the top 100 tumor clones.

This CDR3 spans 14 amino acids. V lost 1 base to trimming and J lost 8 bases, with 15 bases between them. Germline V gene lookup returns CDR1 SGHDT and CDR2 YYEEEE. Assay: immunoSEQ multiplex PCR; the TCRdb copy retains only in-frame clones and omits some. The sample shows approximately 9,000 clones, 92% of them seen only once. About this clone itself: Its antigen remains unknown.

This clonotype originated in a woman aged 35-75 years with stage I squamous cell lung carcinoma. The sample in question was peripheral blood, obtained before any cancer treatment. This sequence joins TRBV5-6 and TRBJ1-1; D not certain. CDR3 DNA sequence: TGTGCCAGCAGCTTGTTTCGGCACCTAACCGAAGCTTTCTTT. Amino acids: CASSLFRHLTEAFF.